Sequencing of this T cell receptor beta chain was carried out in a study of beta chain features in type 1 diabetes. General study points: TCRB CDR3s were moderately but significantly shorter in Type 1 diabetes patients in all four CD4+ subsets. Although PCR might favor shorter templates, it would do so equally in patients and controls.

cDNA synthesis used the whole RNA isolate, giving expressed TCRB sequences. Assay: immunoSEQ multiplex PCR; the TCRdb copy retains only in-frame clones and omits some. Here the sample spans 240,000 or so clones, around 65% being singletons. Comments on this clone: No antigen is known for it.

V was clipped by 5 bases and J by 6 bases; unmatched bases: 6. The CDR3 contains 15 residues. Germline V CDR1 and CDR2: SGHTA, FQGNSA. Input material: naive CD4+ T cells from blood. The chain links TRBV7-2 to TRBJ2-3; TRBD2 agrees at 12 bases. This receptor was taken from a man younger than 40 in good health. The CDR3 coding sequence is TGTGCCAGCAGCCGACTAGCGGGAGTTGGGGATACGCAGTATTTT. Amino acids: CASSRLAGVGDTQYF.